A single sample gave rise to the 6 T cell receptor beta chains below, sequenced in a study of blood T cell repertoires in COVID-19 (dated by TCRdb to 2018 to 2020). The library was prepared using the immunoSEQ multiplex PCR assay. Here the immuneACCESS table is served through TCRdb, limited to in-frame sequences with V and J called. Missing clones are a known gap in these copies; in checked studies unresolved V genes cover under half, and the rest lacks a known reason. The sample contains 120,000 to 150,000 clones, around 83% of them found a single time. Roughly 8% of the sample goes to the ten largest clones. Sample: peripheral blood. The receptors here all came from an older woman with acute or convalescent COVID-19.

The chain has TRBV15 and TRBJ2-7; TRBD1 aligns across 9 bases. The CDR3 is 15 residues long. The ends lost 1 base at V and 9 bases at J; junction bases unmatched: 10. CDR1 LNHNV and CDR2 YYDKDF come from the germline V gene (reference sequence). CDR3 amino acids: CATSRVGTGLTRQYF. The DNA for the CDR3 is TGTGCCACCAGCAGAGTCGGGACAGGGCTAACGCGGCAGTACTTC.

The chain uses TRBV4-2 and TRBJ1-6; D gene unclear. Deletions cut 1 base from V and 5 bases from J, with 12 bases between. Germline CDR1 LGHNA, CDR2 YNFKEQ. The CDR3 consists of 16 residues. The CDR3 bases are TGTGCCAGCAGCCAAGCGGGGAAGTCGGATAATTCACCCCTCCACTTT. This gives the protein CASSQAGKSDNSPLHF.

The J gene is TRBJ2-1, the V gene TRBV28, with 8 bases aligning to TRBD1. The length of the CDR3 is 15 residues. Germline CDR1 and CDR2: MDHEN and SYDVKM. V lost 5 bases, J lost 8 bases, and 11 bases stayed unmatched. The CDR3 loop reads CASSAGGQVSDEQFF. CDR3 DNA sequence: TGTGCCAGCAGTGCTGGGGGACAGGTATCAGATGAGCAGTTCTTC. The whole variable domain, filled in from reference TRBV28 and TRBJ2-1, reads DVKVTQSSRYLVKRTGEKVFLECVQDMDHENMFWYRQDPGLGLRLIYFSYDVKMKEKGDIPEGYSVSREKKERFSLILESASTNQTSMYLCASSAGGQVSDEQFFGPGTRLTVL.

CDR3 in amino acids: CASSADIYGYTF. The CDR3, as DNA: TGCGCCAGCAGCGCAGACATCTATGGCTACACCTTC. V usage is TRBV5-1 and J usage is TRBJ1-2, with D uncertain. Per germline, CDR1 SGHRS and CDR2 YFSETQ. V was clipped by 4 bases and J by 4 bases, with 8 bases between them. The CDR3 length is 12 residues.

This chain connects TRBV11-2 to TRBJ1-4; D ambiguous. Germline V lookup: CDR1 SGHAT, CDR2 FQNNGV. The germline V and J ends were trimmed by 2 bases and 4 bases, with 5 bases remaining between them. The CDR3 is 13 amino acids. The CDR3 region has the DNA TGTGCCAGCAGCTTAACAGTTAATGAAAAACTGTTTTTT. Amino acids: CASSLTVNEKLFF.

The V call is TRBV2, the J call TRBJ1-2; no definite D call. The CDR3 has 12 residues. V gave up 6 bases and J gave up 4 bases, with 9 bases separating them. Germline CDR1 reads SNHLY; CDR2 reads FYNNEI. CDR3 region: CASSTETYGYTF. The CDR3, as DNA: TGTGCCAGCAGCACAGAGACCTATGGCTACACCTTC.